One and the same sample provided the 13 T cell receptor beta chains below, sequenced in a study of T cells in narcolepsy. Some clones are missing from TCRdb's copy, which holds only in-frame ones; the method was immunoSEQ multiplex PCR. The sample records about 27,000 clones, 79% being singletons. The sequenced sample was memory (CD45RA-) CD4+ T cells from blood. Receptors were obtained from a human donor in good health.

The rearrangement uses TRBV6-5 and TRBJ2-7, with TRBD1 matching 7 bases. The CDR3 has 15 residues. Unmatched junction bases numbered 12, after V lost 6 bases and J lost 4 bases. Germline CDR1 is MNHEY and CDR2 is SVGAGI. The CDR3 coding sequence is TGTGCCAGCAGCCTAACACCGGGACAGCAATACGAGCAGTACTTC. Translation gives CASSLTPGQQYEQYF.

The V gene is TRBV6-1, the J gene TRBJ2-1, with 12 bases lining up with TRBD2. Trimming took 7 bases from V and 3 from J; bases not matched to a gene: 4. CDR3 size: 15 residues. Looked up from germline, CDR1 is MNHNS and CDR2 is SASEGT. CDR3 in DNA: TGTGCCAGCACTGGACTAGCGGGAATCTACAATGAGCAGTTCTTC. Encoded protein: CASTGLAGIYNEQFF.

The rearrangement joins TRBV7-2 to TRBJ2-6; 7 bases align to TRBD1. The V gene's germline CDR1 is SGHTA and CDR2 FQGNSA. The V gene end was trimmed by 1 base and the J gene end by 0 bases; junction bases not matched to a gene: 0. This CDR3 is built from 16 residues. CDR3 loop: CASSLGTGSGANVLTF. The DNA of the CDR3 is TGTGCCAGCAGCTTAGGGACAGGCTCTGGGGCCAACGTCCTGACTTTC.

The V call is TRBV28, the J call TRBJ2-6, with D unclear. Germline V gives CDR1 MDHEN, CDR2 SYDVKM. The CDR3 contains 16 residues. Deletions cut 2 bases from V and 0 bases from J, with 8 bases between. The CDR3 sequence is CASSLPVPSGANVLTF. The CDR3 DNA sequence: TGTGCCAGCAGTTTACCCGTTCCCTCTGGGGCCAACGTCCTGACTTTC.

V and J are TRBV19 and TRBJ1-5; D perhaps matches TRBD1 (5 bases). The CDR3 contains 13 residues. V was trimmed by 10 bases and J by 4 bases, leaving 14 bases between them. Germline V lookup: CDR1 LNHDA, CDR2 SQIVND (reference sequence). In nucleotides, the CDR3 is TGTGCCACTGGCAGGGATAAGAATCAGCCCCAGCATTTT. It codes for CATGRDKNQPQHF. The full variable domain, with the rest looked up from reference TRBV19 and TRBJ1-5, is DGGITQSPKYLFRKEGQNVTLSCEQNLNHDAMYWYRQDPGQGLRLIYYSQIVNDFQKGDIAEGYSVSREKKESFPLTVTSAQKNPTAFYLCATGRDKNQPQHFGDGTRLSIL.

The rearrangement joins TRBV6-1 to TRBJ2-4; 7 nucleotides align to TRBD2. The V segment lost 5 bases and the J segment 0 bases; nucleotides outside the gene matches: 4. The germline V gene has CDR1 MNHNS and CDR2 SASEGT. The CDR3 covers 15 residues. For the CDR3, the DNA is TGTGCCAGCAGTTGGGGAGGGATAGCCAAAAACATTCAGTACTTC. Translating it yields CASSWGGIAKNIQYF.

The genes are TRBV11-2 and TRBJ2-1; TRBD2 agrees at 8 bases. The CDR3 has 17 residues. From germline, CDR1 is SGHAT and CDR2 FQNNGV. V shed 5 bases, J shed 3 bases, and the junction held 12 bases outside the gene matches. The CDR3 nucleotides read TGTGCCAGCAGCCCAACCGTCGGGACTAGACGCTACAATGAGCAGTTCTTC. Its protein product is CASSPTVGTRRYNEQFF. The complete variable domain, with remaining parts taken from reference TRBV11-2 and TRBJ2-1, reads EAGVAQSPRYKIIEKRQSVAFWCNPISGHATLYWYQQILGQGPKLLIQFQNNGVVDDSQLPKDRFSAERLKGVDSTLKIQPAKLEDSAVYLCASSPTVGTRRYNEQFFGPGTRLTVL.

Regarding this clone: The sample has other DNA sequences that encode this CDR3 too. The chain is built from TRBV28 and TRBJ2-7, with D tentatively TRBD1 or TRBD2 (5 bases each). The germline gives CDR1 MDHEN, CDR2 SYDVKM. V was cut by 2 bases and J by 2 bases, with 10 bases left in between. CDR3 size: 14 residues. The CDR3: CASSLVQGPYEQYF. For the CDR3, the DNA is TGTGCCAGCAGTTTAGTTCAGGGACCCTACGAGCAGTACTTC.

The genes are TRBV27 and TRBJ1-6, with D hard to call. Looked up from germline, CDR1 is MNHEY and CDR2 is SMNVEV (reference sequence). This CDR3 has 15 amino acids. V was trimmed by 2 bases and J by 5 bases, leaving 10 bases between them. The DNA for the CDR3 is TGTGCCAGCAGTTTAACCGCTACTAATAATTCACCCCTCCACTTT. Its translation is CASSLTATNNSPLHF.

A note on this clone: Mismatch with germline at one junction end may stem from a read error. The chain recombines TRBV5-1 with TRBJ2-6; D is possibly TRBD1 (7 bases). The CDR3 consists of 15 residues. From germline, CDR1 is SGHRS and CDR2 YFSETQ. The CDR3 region has the DNA TGCGCCGGCAGGGGGGACACCTCTGGGGCCAACGTCCTGACTTTC. Translated: CAGRGDTSGANVLTF. Complete variable domain (other parts from reference TRBV5-1 and TRBJ2-6): KAGVTQTPRYLIKTRGQQVTLSCSPISGHRSVSWYQQTPGQGLQFLFEYFSETQRNKGNFPGRFSGRQFSNSRSEMNVSTLELGDSALYLCAGRGDTSGANVLTFGAGSRLTVL.

The rearrangement uses TRBV5-4 and TRBJ1-4, with D possibly TRBD1 on 5 matching bases. V was shortened by 3 bases and J by 0 bases, with 9 bases between the two germline ends. This CDR3 is built from 15 residues. Germline V gene data show CDR1 as SGHNT and CDR2 as YYREEE (reference sequence). This CDR3 reads CASSSRGATNEKLFF. The CDR3 DNA follows: TGTGCCAGCAGCTCGCGGGGCGCAACTAATGAAAAACTGTTTTTT.

The chain combines TRBV6-9 with TRBJ2-7; D not certain. Trimming removed 3 bases at V and 2 bases at J, with 11 bases between. Germline V gene data show CDR1 as MNHGY and CDR2 as SVAAGI. CDR3 length: 14 residues. The CDR3 DNA follows: TGTGCCAGCAGTTACAAGCAGATCCCCTACGAGCAGTACTTC. Protein product: CASSYKQIPYEQYF.

CDR3 in amino acids: CASSPGQNYGYTF. The CDR3 DNA sequence: TGTGCCAGCAGTCCGGGACAGAACTATGGCTACACCTTC. The V and J genes are TRBV6-6 and TRBJ1-2, with 7 positions matching TRBD1. Germline CDR1 MNHNY, CDR2 SVGAGI (reference sequence). V lost 5 bases, J lost 2 bases, and 2 bases stayed unmatched. The CDR3 is 13 residues long.